The next 18 T cell receptor beta chains were all read from a single sample in a study of OX40 agonist ivuxolimab in advanced cancers. Method: immunoSEQ multiplex PCR; TCRdb's copy keeps in-frame clones and lacks some. This sample has approximately 84,000 clones, with roughly nine tenths found just once. Sequenced material: CD4+ or CD8+ T cells sorted from blood, taken in a trial of the OX40 agonist ivuxolimab. The receptors originated from an adult with an advanced solid tumor such as melanoma, head and neck, liver or kidney cancer.

J is TRBJ2-7 and V is TRBV2, with 8 bases that match TRBD1. CDR1 and CDR2 from the germline V gene are SNHLY and FYNNEI. CDR3 length: 15 amino acids. J lost 5 bases, V lost 6 bases, and 12 bases had no gene match. The CDR3 is CASRDGQGRSNEQYV. CDR3 DNA sequence: TGTGCCAGCAGGGACGGACAGGGTAGATCTAACGAGCAGTACGTC.

The chain carries TRBV2 and TRBJ2-2; tentatively, D is TRBD1 (6 bases). The germline CDR1 and CDR2 sequences are SNHLY and FYNNEI. The V gene lost 4 bases and the J gene lost 4 bases, with 13 bases spanning the gap. CDR3 size: 15 residues. The CDR3, as DNA: TGTGCCAGCAGTGCGCAGGGGATCGGCACCGGGGAGCTGTTTTTT. Its translation: CASSAQGIGTGELFF.

V usage is TRBV28 and J usage is TRBJ2-7, with no clear D. The CDR3 consists of 16 residues. Germline CDR1 and CDR2: MDHEN and SYDVKM. Between the trimmed V and J ends, which lost 5 bases and 0 bases, there was a span of 17 bases. The CDR3 DNA sequence: TGTGCCAGCAGTCCACCTTCCACAACCCCCTCCTACGAGCAGTACTTC. Its protein is CASSPPSTTPSYEQYF.

This clone was counted once. The V call is TRBV28, the J call TRBJ2-5; 10 nucleotides agree with TRBD2. V was clipped by 4 bases and J by 2 bases; unmatched bases: 4. The CDR3 loop spans 15 amino acids. The germline V gene has CDR1 MDHEN and CDR2 SYDVKM. DNA for the CDR3: TGTGCCAGCAGTTCACTAGCGGGGCGACAAGAGACCCAGTACTTC. It yields the protein CASSSLAGRQETQYF. The variable domain in full, completed from reference TRBV28 and TRBJ2-5, reads DVKVTQSSRYLVKRTGEKVFLECVQDMDHENMFWYRQDPGLGLRLIYFSYDVKMKEKGDIPEGYSVSREKKERFSLILESASTNQTSMYLCASSSLAGRQETQYFGPGTRLLVL.

The chain joins TRBV30 to TRBJ2-7, with D maybe TRBD2 (6 bases). Germline-derived CDR1 and CDR2 are GTSNPN and SVGIG (reference sequence). Trimming shortened V by 3 bases and J by 1 base, and 10 bases separated the two germline ends. The CDR3 has 13 residues. CDR3 protein: CAWRSSGSYEQYF. For the CDR3, the DNA is TGTGCCTGGAGATCCAGCGGGTCCTACGAGCAGTACTTC.

This rearrangement joins TRBV27 to TRBJ2-7; D might be TRBD1 or TRBD2, each matching 5 bases. In germline, CDR1 is MNHEY, CDR2 SMNVEV (reference sequence). Between the trimmed V and J ends, which lost 5 bases and 7 bases, there was a span of 15 bases. CDR3 length: 13 amino acids. CDR3 sequence: CASSRRDVGEQYF. The CDR3 nucleotides are TGTGCCAGCAGTCGCAGGGACGTCGGGGAGCAGTACTTC.

The chain is built from TRBV28 and TRBJ2-7, with D possibly being TRBD2 (7 bases). The V and J ends lost 7 bases and 4 bases respectively, with 17 bases between them. CDR1 is MDHEN and CDR2 is SYDVKM in the germline V gene. The CDR3 extends over 14 amino acids. The CDR3, as DNA: TGTGCCAGCAATGGGGGGGCCCCATTATACGAGCAGTACGTC. It is translated as CASNGGAPLYEQYV.

The chain employs TRBV6-1 and TRBJ2-7, with 10 bases identical to TRBD1. V was pared by 4 bases and J by 4 bases, with 19 bases of the junction left unmatched. Germline CDR1 reads MNHNS; CDR2 reads SASEGT. This CDR3 region has 19 residues. The CDR3 region has the DNA TGTGCCAGCAGTGGTACCGGGGGAACCCGGGACAGGGGAACTTACGAGCAGTACGTC. Translating gives CASSGTGGTRDRGTYEQYV.

This clone appeared a single time. V gene TRBV15 combines with J gene TRBJ2-5; tentatively, D is TRBD2 (6 bases). Germline lookup yields CDR1 LNHNV and CDR2 YYDKDF (reference sequence). The CDR3 spans 17 residues. Trimming removed 3 bases from V and 2 bases from J, with 19 bases in between. CDR3 protein: CATSSLAALNSQETQYF. In DNA form, the CDR3 reads TGTGCCACCAGCAGCTTAGCGGCACTCAACTCACAAGAGACCCAGTACTTC. The variable domain in full, completed from reference TRBV15 and TRBJ2-5, reads DAMVIQNPRYQVTQFGKPVTLSCSQTLNHNVMYWYQQKSSQAPKLLFHYYDKDFNNEADTPDNFQSRRPNTSFCFLDIRSPGLGDTAMYLCATSSLAALNSQETQYFGPGTRLLVL.

The V and J genes are TRBV27 and TRBJ1-2, with D unresolved. V lost 4 bases to trimming and J lost 8 bases, with 11 bases between them. Germline assignment: CDR1 MNHEY and CDR2 SMNVEV (reference sequence). This CDR3 is built from 12 residues. DNA for the CDR3: TGTGCCAGCAGTTCGGGGATTGGAGGCTACACCTTC. It is translated as CASSSGIGGYTF.

The chain employs TRBV5-4 and TRBJ2-3; unclear D gene. The V and J ends lost 4 bases and 2 bases respectively, with 14 bases between them. The CDR3 extends over 15 amino acids. Germline V CDR1 and CDR2: SGHNT, YYREEE (reference sequence). As DNA, the CDR3 is TGTGCCAGCAGCCCCCGAGGACGGGCCACAGATACGCAGTATTTT. Amino acid sequence: CASSPRGRATDTQYF.

In its sample, this clone was seen once. The chain uses TRBV5-4 and TRBJ2-1; the match to TRBD2 covers 13 bases. V dropped 2 bases and J dropped 6; count of bases not matched to a gene: 2. Germline CDR1 and CDR2: SGHNT and YYREEE (reference sequence). The CDR3 runs 15 residues. The CDR3 DNA reads as TGTGCCAGCAGCTTTACTAGCGGGGGGGCCAATGAGCAGTTCTTC. Translation: CASSFTSGGANEQFF.

This chain links TRBV7-2 with TRBJ1-1; TRBD1 aligns across 7 bases. Germline values: CDR1 SGHTA, CDR2 FQGNSA. V shed 5 bases, J shed 12 bases, and the junction held 9 bases outside the gene matches. The CDR3 loop spans 12 amino acids. The CDR3: CASSPRQGATFF. CDR3 in DNA: TGTGCCAGCAGCCCTCGACAGGGCGCGACTTTCTTT.

The rearrangement uses TRBV19 and TRBJ1-5; D is unresolved. Deletions cut 6 bases from V and 6 bases from J, with 15 bases between. CDR1 and CDR2 from the germline V gene are LNHDA and SQIVND (reference sequence). This CDR3 spans 14 amino acids. DNA of the CDR3: TGTGCCAGTAGACTCCCGGGTTCGCGTCAGCCCCAGCATTTT. It yields the protein CASRLPGSRQPQHF.

This clone was seen only once. The gene calls are TRBV10-1 and TRBJ2-1; 11 bases fit TRBD2. The CDR3 is 16 residues long. The junction had 7 bases not matched to a gene; V was cut back by 2 bases and J by 7 bases. Germline V lookup: CDR1 WNHNN, CDR2 SYGVQD (reference sequence). CDR3 loop: CASSEGASGGINEQFF. DNA of the CDR3: TGCGCCAGCAGTGAGGGGGCTAGCGGGGGGATAAATGAGCAGTTCTTC.

The rearrangement links TRBV2 to TRBJ2-7; 7 bases line up with TRBD2. The CDR3 length is 12 residues. The V segment lost 9 bases and the J segment 3 bases; nucleotides outside the gene matches: 5. Germline CDR1 is SNHLY and CDR2 is FYNNEI. This CDR3 reads CARGGIGYEQYF. The CDR3 nucleotides are TGTGCCAGGGGAGGGATTGGCTACGAGCAGTACTTC.

The chain is built from TRBV9 and TRBJ2-1; TRBD1 matches 7 bases. CDR1 and CDR2 (germline): SGDLS, YYNGEE. The CDR3 is 15 residues long. The V segment lost 4 bases and the J segment 4 bases; nucleotides outside the gene matches: 8. The CDR3 DNA reads as TGTGCCAGCAGCTCAGACAGGGTCTCGTACAATGAGCAGTTCTTC. Its protein product is CASSSDRVSYNEQFF.

V gene TRBV6-5 combines with J gene TRBJ2-5; D tentatively reads TRBD1 or TRBD2 (5 bases each). This CDR3 has 15 amino acids. Germline values: CDR1 MNHEY, CDR2 SVGAGI. V lost 6 bases and J lost 1, with 15 bases in between. The CDR3 DNA is TGTGCCAGCAGCTCTGCCGGGACGGGCCAAGAGACCCAGTACTTC. Translating gives CASSSAGTGQETQYF.